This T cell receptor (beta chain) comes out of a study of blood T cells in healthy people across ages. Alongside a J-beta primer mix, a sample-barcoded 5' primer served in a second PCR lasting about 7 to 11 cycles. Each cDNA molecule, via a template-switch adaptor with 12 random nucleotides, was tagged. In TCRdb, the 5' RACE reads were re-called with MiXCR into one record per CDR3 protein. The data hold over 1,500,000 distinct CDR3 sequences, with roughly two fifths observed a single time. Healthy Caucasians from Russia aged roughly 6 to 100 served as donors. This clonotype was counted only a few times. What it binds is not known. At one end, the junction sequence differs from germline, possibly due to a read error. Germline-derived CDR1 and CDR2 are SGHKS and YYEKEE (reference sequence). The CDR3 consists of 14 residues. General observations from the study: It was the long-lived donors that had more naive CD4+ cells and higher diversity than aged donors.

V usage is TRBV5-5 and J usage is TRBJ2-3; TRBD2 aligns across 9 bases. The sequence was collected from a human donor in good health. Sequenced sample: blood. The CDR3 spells CASRAGTSIDTQYF. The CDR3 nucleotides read TGTGCCAGCAGAGCCGGGACTAGCATAGATACGCAGTATTTT.